This TCR beta chain was captured in a study of OX40 agonist ivuxolimab in advanced cancers. The repertoire was sequenced with immunoSEQ multiplex PCR; TCRdb's copy has only in-frame clones and lacks some. Among about 39,000 clones listed, around four fifths were seen once. The CDR3 is 14 amino acids. V was trimmed by 2 bases and J by 7 bases, leaving 12 bases between them. The V gene's germline CDR1 is MGHRA and CDR2 YSYEKL. This receptor was identified in an adult with an advanced solid tumor such as melanoma, head and neck, liver or kidney cancer. The V and J genes are TRBV4-1 and TRBJ2-1, with D possibly TRBD2 on 6 matching bases. Sequences were derived from CD4+ or CD8+ T cells sorted from blood, sampled in a trial of the OX40 agonist ivuxolimab. DNA for the CDR3: TGCGCCAGCAGCCAACGGCGGGATAGGAATGAGCAGTTCTTC. Protein: CASSQRRDRNEQFF.